These 23 T cell receptor beta chains originate from one sample sequenced in a study of T cell repertoires in cytomegalovirus infection. TCRdb fed the reads into MiXCR, producing one record per CDR3 protein. The sample lists approximately 910,000 distinct CDR3 sequences, 25% to 40% seen once, with 13% in the top ten. Their target antigens are unknown. Sequenced here: cultured CD8+ T cells from PBMCs, sampled from culture after CMV antigen stimulation. Receptors originate from a human donor in good health (CMV status not recorded). Some clones in this sample may be carry-over from other donors' samples.

The V gene is TRBV12-3 or TRBV12-4, the J gene TRBJ2-1, with TRBD2 matching 7 bases. The CDR3 covers 15 residues. V shed 5 bases, J shed 10 bases, and the junction held 14 bases outside the gene matches. CDR3 region: CASSARPAGLNEQFF. CDR3 nucleotides: TGTGCCAGCAGTGCCCGTCCAGCGGGATTGAACGAGCAGTTCTTC.

A word on this clonotype: One end of the junction varies from germline; a read error may be responsible. This rearrangement joins TRBV7-6 to TRBJ1-1; 10 positions agree with TRBD1. In germline, CDR1 is SGHVS, CDR2 FNYEAQ. This CDR3 region has 15 residues. The chain's CDR3 is CASSFVGQGNPEAFF. The DNA of the CDR3 is TGTGCCAGCAGCTTTGTGGGACAGGGGAACCCTGAAGCTTTCTTT.

This rearrangement joins TRBV15 to TRBJ2-2, with D perhaps matching TRBD1 (5 bases). V was shortened by 0 bases and J by 5 bases, with 16 bases between the two germline ends. Germline values: CDR1 LNHNV, CDR2 YYDKDF (reference sequence). The CDR3 extends over 17 amino acids. The CDR3 DNA reads TGTGCCACCAGCAGAGAAGGGGCTCTCGGAAGGACCGGGGAGCTGTTTTTT. Protein sequence: CATSREGALGRTGELFF.

The V gene is TRBV18, the J gene TRBJ2-1, with TRBD1 identical over 9 bases. There are 18 residues in the CDR3. J lost 3 bases, V lost 2 bases, and 11 bases had no gene match. CDR1 and CDR2 (germline): KGHSH, LQKENI. The CDR3: CASSPGGDRGLFYNEQFF. CDR3 coding DNA: TGTGCCAGCTCACCAGGGGGAGACAGGGGGTTGTTCTACAATGAGCAGTTCTTC.

The V and J genes are TRBV7-6 and TRBJ1-1; perhaps TRBD1 as D (5 bases). Germline CDR1 SGHVS, CDR2 FNYEAQ. The V end lost 3 bases, the J end lost 6 bases, and 14 bases lay between the germline ends. The CDR3 is 14 amino acids. As DNA, the CDR3 is TGTGCCAGCAGCTTTGGGGGGGACCCAGCTGAAGCTTTCTTT. Amino acid sequence: CASSFGGDPAEAFF.

The CDR3 spells CASSQDVGTLPYEQYF. CDR3 nucleotide sequence: TGTGCCAGCAGCCAAGATGTGGGGACTTTGCCCTACGAGCAGTACTTC. The chain combines TRBV4-2 with TRBJ2-7; D might be TRBD2 (6 bases). The CDR3 spans 16 residues. V shed 0 bases and J shed 2 bases, with 14 bases lying between them. The germline V gene has CDR1 LGHNA and CDR2 YNFKEQ.

CDR3 sequence: CSEDMNTEAFF. The CDR3 DNA reads as TGCAGTGAAGACATGAACACTGAAGCTTTCTTT. The rearrangement links TRBV20-1 to TRBJ1-1; D unclear. In germline, CDR1 is DFQATT, CDR2 SNEGSKA (reference sequence). V shed 7 bases and J shed 0 bases, with 6 bases lying between them. The CDR3 spans 11 residues.

Here the CDR3 reads CASSSFDGPLNTEAFF. The CDR3 region has the DNA TGTGCCAGCAGTTCCTTTGACGGTCCTTTGAACACTGAAGCTTTCTTT. The genes are TRBV6-8 and TRBJ1-1; D gene unclear. The CDR3 extends over 16 amino acids. The V end was cut by 4 bases, the J end by 0 bases, with 15 bases between. Per the germline V gene, CDR1 is MNHGY and CDR2 is SAAAGT.

This clonotype turned up a few times. This sequence joins TRBV6-1 and TRBJ2-7, with D perhaps matching TRBD1 (5 bases). With 11 bases removed from V and 2 bases from J, the gap between germline ends came to 16 bases. Germline-derived CDR1 and CDR2 are MNHNS and SASEGT. The CDR3 spans 13 residues. In nucleotides, the CDR3 is TGTGCCCACTCGTCTGGACACCCCTACGAGCAGTACGTC. This translates into CAHSSGHPYEQYV.

The V call is TRBV5-1, the J call TRBJ2-7; 9 bases are shared with TRBD1. The CDR3 loop spans 14 amino acids. The V segment lost 2 bases and the J segment 3 bases; nucleotides outside the gene matches: 3. Germline V gene lookup returns CDR1 SGHRS and CDR2 YFSETQ. The DNA for the CDR3 is TGCGCCAGCAGCTTCGGGACAGGGCTCTACGAGCAGTACTTC. It codes for CASSFGTGLYEQYF.

The V call is TRBV4-2, the J call TRBJ2-3; TRBD1 or TRBD2 may be the D gene (6 bases each). This CDR3 has 16 residues. Germline assignment: CDR1 LGHNA and CDR2 YNFKEQ. Trimming pared 0 bases from V and 1 base from J, leaving 11 bases between. The CDR3: CASSQEGGPGTDTQYF. CDR3 nucleotides: TGTGCCAGCAGCCAAGAAGGGGGGCCAGGCACAGATACGCAGTATTTT.

About this clonotype: Since a much larger clone is just one base distant, this may be a read error. The rearrangement joins TRBV7-9 to TRBJ2-5, with a weak D call TRBD1 (6 bases). V lost 7 bases, J lost 0 bases, and 12 bases lay in between. CDR3 length equals 14 residues. The germline V gene has CDR1 SEHNR and CDR2 FQNEAQ (reference sequence). The CDR3 region is CASILGQYQETQYF. The CDR3 region has the DNA TGTGCCAGCATCCTAGGACAGTACCAAGAGACCCAGTACTTC.

V gene TRBV7-9 combines with J gene TRBJ2-3, with D possibly TRBD1 on 6 matching bases. The V end was cut by 8 bases, the J end by 8 bases, with 17 bases between. The CDR3 spans 13 residues. Germline loops: CDR1 SEHNR, CDR2 FQNEAQ (reference sequence). The CDR3 coding sequence is TGTGCCAGCGGACCCACAGGGAAGATTACGCAGTATTTT. This translates into CASGPTGKITQYF.

The chain employs TRBV27 and TRBJ1-1; the match to TRBD1 covers 7 bases. The V gene's germline CDR1 is MNHEY and CDR2 SMNVEV (reference sequence). The CDR3 is 14 residues long. J lost 6 bases, V lost 2 bases, and 6 bases had no gene match. CDR3 coding DNA: TGTGCCAGCAGTTTACAGGGGGTAACCCCTGAAGCTTTCTTT. Its protein product is CASSLQGVTPEAFF.

This clonotype was counted many times. The V call is TRBV7-8, the J call TRBJ1-4; the D gene is possibly TRBD1 (5 bases). The V and J ends lost 0 bases and 0 bases respectively, with 17 bases between them. Germline assignment: CDR1 SGHVS and CDR2 FQNEAQ. The CDR3 consists of 19 residues. CDR3 nucleotides: TGTGCCAGCAGCTTAGCACCAAGGGGCGGACACCCAACTAATGAAAAACTGTTTTTT. It specifies CASSLAPRGGHPTNEKLFF.

This clonotype was observed a handful of times. The V gene is TRBV7-6, the J gene TRBJ1-2, with a possible D match to TRBD1 (6 bases). This CDR3 has 11 residues. CDR1 and CDR2 from the germline V gene are SGHVS and FNYEAQ. V was trimmed by 6 bases and J by 6 bases, leaving 8 bases between them. The CDR3 sequence: CASSHRDGYTF. CDR3 in DNA: TGTGCCAGCAGTCACAGGGATGGCTACACCTTC.

The chain uses TRBV9 and TRBJ2-7, with D maybe TRBD1 (5 bases). V was shortened by 1 base and J by 1 base, with 18 bases between the two germline ends. The CDR3 sequence is 17 residues long. CDR1 and CDR2 (germline): SGDLS, YYNGEE. CDR3 sequence: CASSVRVRGGRSYEQYV. Here the CDR3 DNA reads TGTGCCAGCAGCGTACGGGTAAGGGGCGGAAGATCCTACGAGCAGTACGTC.

The chain employs TRBV12-3 or TRBV12-4 and TRBJ2-7; D is perhaps TRBD1 or TRBD2 (6 bases each). Trimming stripped 2 bases from V and 2 bases from J, with 13 bases between. CDR3 length equals 15 residues. The CDR3: CASSLRLGGPYEQYF. Here the CDR3 DNA reads TGTGCCAGCAGTTTACGCCTCGGGGGCCCCTACGAGCAGTACTTC.

The chain recombines TRBV7-8 with TRBJ1-4; D remains unclear. The length of the CDR3 is 15 residues. Between the trimmed V and J ends, which lost 3 bases and 7 bases, there was a span of 15 bases. CDR1 SGHVS and CDR2 FQNEAQ come from the germline V gene. CDR3 amino acids: CASSLLETEVEKLFF. The DNA for the CDR3 is TGTGCCAGCAGCTTGCTTGAGACTGAAGTTGAAAAACTGTTTTTT.

This clonotype has a count of ten or more. This chain joins TRBV7-2 and TRBJ2-3; 8 nucleotides match TRBD1. Germline V gene sequence: CDR1 SGHTA, CDR2 FQGNSA. V was clipped by 5 bases and J by 4 bases; unmatched bases: 2. The CDR3 is made up of 13 amino acids. The CDR3 region has the DNA TGTGCCAGCAGCGCACAGGGGGCAGATACGCAGTATTTT. Encoded protein: CASSAQGADTQYF. Drawing the rest from reference TRBV7-2 and TRBJ2-3, the complete variable domain is GAGVSQSPSNKVTEKGKDVELRCDPISGHTALYWYRQSLGQGLEFLIYFQGNSAPDKSGLPSDRFSAERTGGSVSTLTIQRTQQEDSAVYLCASSAQGADTQYFGPGTRLTVL.

The CDR3 nucleotides are TGTGCCAGCAGCCCGACAGGGGCCCGGGGAAACACCGGGGAGCTGTTTTTT. The encoded protein is CASSPTGARGNTGELFF. The V call is TRBV7-6, the J call TRBJ2-2, with TRBD1 identical over 8 bases. The CDR3 runs to 17 residues. Germline-derived CDR1 and CDR2 are SGHVS and FNYEAQ. J gave up 2 bases and V 5 bases, and 10 bases lay outside the gene matches.

The V gene is TRBV27, the J gene TRBJ1-5; 7 bases are shared with TRBD1. Germline assignment: CDR1 MNHEY and CDR2 SMNVEV (reference sequence). This CDR3 comprises 14 residues. The CDR3 region has the DNA TGTCCGAACAGGGGTCCTTTAGGCAATCAGCCCCAGCATTTT. It yields the protein CPNRGPLGNQPQHF.

The chain employs TRBV7-9 and TRBJ1-1, with 8 bases aligning to TRBD1. J lost 6 bases, V lost 4 bases, and 10 bases had no gene match. The CDR3 has 15 residues. Germline V CDR1 and CDR2: SEHNR, FQNEAQ (reference sequence). This chain's CDR3 is CASSSSTGAGAEAFF. The CDR3 nucleotides read TGTGCCAGCAGCTCCTCGACAGGGGCGGGCGCTGAAGCTTTCTTT. Full variable domain (missing parts from reference TRBV7-9 and TRBJ1-1): DTGVSQNPRHKITKRGQNVTFRCDPISEHNRLYWYRQTLGQGPEFLTYFQNEAQLEKSRLLSDRFSAERPKGSFSTLEIQRTEQGDSAMYLCASSSSTGAGAEAFFGQGTRLTVV.